This passage covers 20 T cell receptor beta chains from one sample sequenced in a study of blood T cell repertoires in COVID-19. TCRdb's copy holds only in-frame clones and misses some; the assay was immunoSEQ multiplex PCR. In the table there are about 61,000 clones, over 75% of which are singletons. Sequenced: peripheral blood. The receptors were sampled from a man older than 75 with active or convalescent COVID-19.

V gene TRBV11-2 combines with J gene TRBJ2-5; D unresolved. Germline assignment: CDR1 SGHAT and CDR2 FQNNGV. The length of the CDR3 is 13 residues. V was cut by 2 bases and J by 2 bases, with 6 bases left in between. CDR3 DNA: TGTGCCAGCAGCTTATTACAGCAAGAGACCCAGTACTTC. It encodes CASSLLQQETQYF.

This clone was found once. The chain links TRBV9 to TRBJ2-4, with TRBD2 as a possible D gene (5 bases). V was trimmed by 4 bases and J by 7 bases, leaving 18 bases between them. Germline V lookup: CDR1 SGDLS, CDR2 YYNGEE. The CDR3 has 15 amino acids. CDR3 protein: CASSFRPGSENIQYF. The DNA for the CDR3 is TGTGCCAGCAGCTTCCGCCCGGGATCGGAGAACATTCAGTACTTC.

A few counts support this clone. The same CDR3 can be traced to other DNA sequences in this sample. The rearrangement uses TRBV29-1 and TRBJ1-4; the match to TRBD1 covers 7 bases. Germline CDR1 SQVTM, CDR2 ANQGSEA. Losses at the gene ends were 4 bases for V and 7 bases for J; bases not matched to a gene: 6. The CDR3 loop spans 13 amino acids. CDR3 DNA sequence: TGCAGCGTTGGACAGGGAAAAGGTGAAAAACTGTTTTTT. Translation gives CSVGQGKGEKLFF.

This clone came up a few times. The rearrangement uses TRBV4-3 and TRBJ1-6, with TRBD1 as a possible D gene (6 bases). The germline V gene has CDR1 LGHNA and CDR2 YSLEER. Trimming removed 3 bases from V and 7 bases from J, with 10 bases in between. There are 14 residues in the CDR3. For the CDR3, the DNA is TGCGCCAGCAGCCAGGGACACGGAAATTCACCCCTCCACTTT. It codes for CASSQGHGNSPLHF.

This clone has just a few counts. The chain links TRBV2 to TRBJ1-4; 7 nucleotides align to TRBD1. V was clipped by 4 bases and J by 7 bases; unmatched bases: 9. This CDR3 region has 15 residues. Germline CDR1 SNHLY, CDR2 FYNNEI. CDR3 DNA sequence: TGTGCCAGCAGTGCACCCGGGACAGCCGGTGAAAAACTGTTTTTT. This translates into CASSAPGTAGEKLFF.

V and J are TRBV7-4 and TRBJ2-5; 9 nucleotides line up with TRBD2. This CDR3 has 14 residues. V lost 6 bases to trimming and J lost 5 bases; unmatched junction nucleotides: 7. Looked up from germline, CDR1 is SGHVT and CDR2 is SQSDAQ. The CDR3 reads CASRTYAGGETQYF. CDR3 in DNA: TGTGCCAGCAGGACATATGCGGGAGGGGAGACCCAGTACTTC.

The chain employs TRBV9 and TRBJ1-6; D may be TRBD1 (6 bases). This CDR3 comprises 13 residues. CDR1 and CDR2 (germline): SGDLS, YYNGEE. The ends were cut back, 0 bases at V and 10 bases at J, with 8 bases in the middle. CDR3 sequence: CASSVEGGSPLHF. CDR3 sequence (DNA): TGTGCCAGCAGCGTAGAAGGGGGATCACCCCTCCACTTT.

The V gene is TRBV12-3 or TRBV12-4, the J gene TRBJ2-2, with TRBD2 matching 8 bases. V lost 6 bases to trimming and J lost 6 bases; unmatched junction nucleotides: 3. The CDR3 sequence is 13 residues long. CDR3 nucleotide sequence: TGTGCCAGCAGACAGACTAGCGCCGGGGAGCTGTTTTTT. It encodes CASRQTSAGELFF.

Here the CDR3 DNA reads TGTGCCAGTAGTATAGGTCCGGGGGGGTTCTACGAGCAGTACTTC. Amino acids: CASSIGPGGFYEQYF. This rearrangement joins TRBV19 to TRBJ2-7; 8 bases match TRBD2. The V gene's germline CDR1 is LNHDA and CDR2 SQIVND (reference sequence). With V trimmed by 1 base and J by 3 bases, 5 bases remained unmatched. This CDR3 is built from 15 residues.

V gene TRBV7-8 combines with J gene TRBJ2-7; 11 bases are a match to TRBD2. The CDR3 is made up of 18 amino acids. Trimming removed 3 bases from V and 3 bases from J; junction bases left unmatched: 13. CDR1 SGHVS and CDR2 FQNEAQ come from the germline V gene. The CDR3 reads CASSFATRSGTSGYEQYF. Written as DNA, the CDR3 is TGTGCCAGCAGCTTCGCGACAAGATCCGGGACTAGCGGCTACGAGCAGTACTTC.

CDR3 nucleotides: TGTGCCAGTAGTTCCGGCTACGAGCAGTACTTC. Translation: CASSSGYEQYF. The V gene is TRBV19, the J gene TRBJ2-7; D gene unclear. The germline V and J ends were trimmed by 5 bases and 3 bases, with 5 bases remaining between them. Germline V gene sequence: CDR1 LNHDA, CDR2 SQIVND (reference sequence). The CDR3 has 11 amino acids.

The rearrangement joins TRBV6-4 to TRBJ2-3, with 7 nucleotides matching TRBD2. Germline CDR1 MRHNA, CDR2 SNTAGT. The CDR3 has 14 residues. V lost 3 bases, J lost 0 bases, and 0 bases stayed unmatched. In nucleotides, the CDR3 is TGTGCCAGCAGTGAGACTAGCAGCACAGATACGCAGTATTTT. Translating it yields CASSETSSTDTQYF.

The chain has TRBV29-1 and TRBJ2-7, with D perhaps TRBD1 (7 bases). CDR3 length: 13 amino acids. Per germline, CDR1 SQVTM and CDR2 ANQGSEA. V was cut by 4 bases and J by 4 bases, with 14 bases left in between. The CDR3 here is CSVVDRDFYEQYF. CDR3 in DNA: TGCAGCGTTGTAGACAGGGACTTTTACGAGCAGTACTTC.

The rearrangement links TRBV19 to TRBJ2-5; 12 bases match TRBD1. Germline-derived CDR1 and CDR2 are LNHDA and SQIVND (reference sequence). This CDR3 spans 17 amino acids. V dropped 3 bases and J dropped 5; count of bases not matched to a gene: 10. The CDR3 DNA reads as TGTGCCAGTAGTATGGACTTAGGGACAGGGGGCGCGGAGACCCAGTACTTC. This gives the protein CASSMDLGTGGAETQYF. Variable domain in full (rest from reference TRBV19 and TRBJ2-5): DGGITQSPKYLFRKEGQNVTLSCEQNLNHDAMYWYRQDPGQGLRLIYYSQIVNDFQKGDIAEGYSVSREKKESFPLTVTSAQKNPTAFYLCASSMDLGTGGAETQYFGPGTRLLVL.

This chain joins TRBV19 and TRBJ1-6; TRBD1 agrees at 10 bases. The CDR3 is 16 amino acids. The germline gives CDR1 LNHDA, CDR2 SQIVND (reference sequence). Trimming took 3 bases from V and 11 from J; bases not matched to a gene: 10. The CDR3 coding sequence is TGTGCCAGTAGTATTGGCCAGACAGGGGGCCGGACACCCCTCCACTTT. Encoded protein: CASSIGQTGGRTPLHF.

CDR3 nucleotide sequence: TGTGCCAGCAGCGTAGAGACCAGGGACTATGGCTACACCTTC. This gives the protein CASSVETRDYGYTF. V is TRBV9 and J is TRBJ1-2; D may be TRBD1 (5 bases). The V end lost 0 bases, the J end lost 3 bases, and 9 bases lay between the germline ends. From germline, CDR1 is SGDLS and CDR2 YYNGEE. The CDR3 is 14 amino acids.

In nucleotides, the CDR3 is TGTGCCAGCAGCAGTAGGGGGTTGAACACTGAAGCTTTCTTT. It yields the protein CASSSRGLNTEAFF. This rearrangement joins TRBV6-2 or TRBV6-3 to TRBJ1-1; possibly TRBD1 for D (6 bases). Germline CDR1 and CDR2: MNHEY and SVGEGT. The CDR3 spans 14 residues. The V end was cut by 6 bases, the J end by 0 bases, with 11 bases between.

This rearrangement joins TRBV5-1 to TRBJ2-1, with D unclear. The V end lost 4 bases, the J end lost 0 bases, and 11 bases lay between the germline ends. This CDR3 is 15 amino acids long. CDR1 is SGHRS, CDR2 YFSETQ, per germline. As DNA, the CDR3 is TGCGCCAGCAGCCCTCTTAGCAGCTCCTACAATGAGCAGTTCTTC. Its translation is CASSPLSSSYNEQFF.

This rearrangement joins TRBV4-3 to TRBJ2-7; D not resolved. Trimming took off 1 base at V and 1 base at J, with 5 bases between the two ends. The CDR3 consists of 13 residues. Germline CDR1 LGHNA, CDR2 YSLEER. CDR3 sequence (DNA): TGCGCCAGCAGCCAAGGGCTTTCCTACGAGCAGTACTTC. It is translated as CASSQGLSYEQYF.

This sequence joins TRBV3-1 (or the pseudogene TRBV3-2) and TRBJ2-7; the D gene is possibly TRBD1 (5 bases). This CDR3 has 14 amino acids. The ends were cut back, 0 bases at V and 6 bases at J, with 12 bases in the middle. Germline V gives CDR1 LGHDT, CDR2 YNNKEL (reference sequence). CDR3 sequence reads: CASSQDSTGGEQYF. Written as DNA, the CDR3 is TGTGCCAGCAGCCAAGATAGTACAGGTGGCGAGCAGTACTTC.